This is a list of T cell receptor beta chains from one sample in a study of vaccination and CD4 T cells after COVID-19. One entry per CDR3 protein, called by TCRdb with MiXCR from the PCR reads. Altogether approximately 11,000 distinct CDR3 sequences are present, roughly three fifths being singletons, with the ten largest covering under 9.5%. Their antigens remain unidentified. The sample taken for sequencing was CD4+ T cells from blood, cultured in vitro. The receptors derive from a human donor who had recovered from COVID-19. CDR3s include the opening cysteine and the closing phenylalanine or tryptophan. D genes are given only for firm matches. Clone size is given for some rows only: seen once, a few or many times, or a class if the clone is expanded.

TRBJ2-5 | TRBD2 | NA | TRBV6-1 | CASSETSGSIIETQYF | TGTGCCAGCAGTGAAACTAGCGGGAGTATTATAGAGACCCAGTACTTC
TRBJ2-3 | TRBD2 | few | TRBV20-1 | CSATFGLAGDTQYF | TGCAGTGCTACTTTCGGACTAGCGGGAGATACGCAGTATTTT
TRBJ1-1 | NA | large | TRBV7-9 | CASSPLVEAFF | TGTGCCAGCAGCCCTCTGGTTGAAGCTTTCTTT
TRBJ2-7 | NA | NA | TRBV7-2 | CASSPGLLSSYEQYF | TGTGCCAGCAGCCCAGGGCTGCTCAGCTCCTACGAGCAGTACTTC
TRBJ2-5 | NA | NA | TRBV7-8 | CASSLARVIETQYF | TGTGCCAGCAGCTTAGCCAGGGTCATTGAGACCCAGTACTTC
TRBJ2-7 | NA | NA | TRBV24-1 | CATSDLGTYEQYF | TGTGCCACCAGTGATTTGGGGACCTACGAGCAGTACTTC
TRBJ2-7 | NA | NA | TRBV12-3/TRBV12-4 | CASSPDIGTYEQYF | TGTGCCAGCAGCCCTGACATCGGGACCTACGAGCAGTACTTC
TRBJ2-7 | TRBD1 | NA | TRBV7-2 | CASSPPRGQVIYEQYF | TGTGCCAGCAGCCCGCCGCGGGGACAGGTAATCTACGAGCAGTACTTC
TRBJ2-5 | TRBD2 | NA | TRBV20-1 | CSARFSGSAETQYF | TGCAGTGCCAGATTTAGCGGGAGTGCCGAGACCCAGTACTTC
TRBJ2-5 | TRBD1 | few | TRBV20-1 | CSARAGQGTGETQYF | TGCAGTGCTAGAGCTGGACAGGGGACAGGGGAGACCCAGTACTTC
TRBJ1-1 | TRBD1 | NA | TRBV20-1 | CSASALFDRADEAFF | TGCAGTGCTAGTGCCCTGTTTGACAGGGCTGATGAAGCTTTCTTT